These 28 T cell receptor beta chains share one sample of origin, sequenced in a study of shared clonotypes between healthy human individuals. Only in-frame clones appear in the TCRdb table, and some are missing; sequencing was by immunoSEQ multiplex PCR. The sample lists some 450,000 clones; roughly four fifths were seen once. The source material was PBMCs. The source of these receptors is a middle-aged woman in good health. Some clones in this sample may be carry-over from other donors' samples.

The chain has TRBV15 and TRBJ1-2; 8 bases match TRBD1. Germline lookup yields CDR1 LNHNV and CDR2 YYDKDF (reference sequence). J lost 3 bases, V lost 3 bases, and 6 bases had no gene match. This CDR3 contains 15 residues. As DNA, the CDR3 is TGTGCCACCAGCAGGGACAGGGAATGGGACTATGGCTACACCTTC. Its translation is CATSRDREWDYGYTF.

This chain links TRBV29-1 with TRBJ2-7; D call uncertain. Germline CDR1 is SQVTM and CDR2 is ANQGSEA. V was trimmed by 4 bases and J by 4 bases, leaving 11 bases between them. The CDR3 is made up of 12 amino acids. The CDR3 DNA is TGCAGCGTTGCCTCAGATGCGTACGAGCAGTACTTC. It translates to CSVASDAYEQYF.

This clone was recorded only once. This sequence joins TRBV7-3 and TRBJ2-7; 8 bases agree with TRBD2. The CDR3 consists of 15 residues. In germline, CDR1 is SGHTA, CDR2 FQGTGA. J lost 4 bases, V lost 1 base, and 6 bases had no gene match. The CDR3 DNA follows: TGTGCCAGCAGCTTAATGGCGGGAGGCCAATACGAGCAGTACTTC. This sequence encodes CASSLMAGGQYEQYF.

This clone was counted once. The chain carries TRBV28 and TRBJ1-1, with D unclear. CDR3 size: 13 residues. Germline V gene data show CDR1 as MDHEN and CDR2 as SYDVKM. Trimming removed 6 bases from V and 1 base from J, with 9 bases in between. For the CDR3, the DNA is TGTGCCAGCAGGTATCAGTGGAACACTGAAGCTTTCTTT. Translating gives CASRYQWNTEAFF.

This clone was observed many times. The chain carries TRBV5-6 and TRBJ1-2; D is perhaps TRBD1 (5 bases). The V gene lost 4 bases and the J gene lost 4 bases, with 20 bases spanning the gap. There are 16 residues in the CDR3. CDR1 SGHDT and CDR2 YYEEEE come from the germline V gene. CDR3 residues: CASSPSGRARSYGYTF. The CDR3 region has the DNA TGTGCCAGCAGCCCAAGCGGCAGGGCGAGGAGCTATGGCTACACCTTC.

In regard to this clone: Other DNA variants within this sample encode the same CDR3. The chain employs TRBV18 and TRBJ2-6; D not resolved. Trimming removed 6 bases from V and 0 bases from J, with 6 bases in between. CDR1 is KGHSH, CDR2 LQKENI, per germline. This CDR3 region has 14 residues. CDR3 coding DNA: TGTGCCAGCTCCCCAGACTCTGGGGCCAACGTCCTGACTTTC. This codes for CASSPDSGANVLTF. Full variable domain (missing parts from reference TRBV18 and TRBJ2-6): NAGVMQNPRHLVRRRGQEARLRCSPMKGHSHVYWYRQLPEEGLKFMVYLQKENIIDESGMPKERFSAEFPKEGPSILRIQQVVRGDSAAYFCASSPDSGANVLTFGAGSRLTVL.

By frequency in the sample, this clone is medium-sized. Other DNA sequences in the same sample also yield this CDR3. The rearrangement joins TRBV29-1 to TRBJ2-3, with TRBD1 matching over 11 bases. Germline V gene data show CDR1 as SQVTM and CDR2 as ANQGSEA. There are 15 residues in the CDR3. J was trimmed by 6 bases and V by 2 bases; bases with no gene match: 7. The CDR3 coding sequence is TGCAGCGTTGAAAGGGGGACAGGGGGTTCGGATACGCAGTATTTT. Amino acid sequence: CSVERGTGGSDTQYF.

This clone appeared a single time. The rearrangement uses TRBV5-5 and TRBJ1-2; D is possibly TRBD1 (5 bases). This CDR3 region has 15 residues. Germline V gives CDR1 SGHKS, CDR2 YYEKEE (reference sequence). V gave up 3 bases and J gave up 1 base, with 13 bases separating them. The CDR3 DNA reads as TGTGCCAGCAGCTGGGACGGGGGTGATAACTATGGCTACACCTTC. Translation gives CASSWDGGDNYGYTF.

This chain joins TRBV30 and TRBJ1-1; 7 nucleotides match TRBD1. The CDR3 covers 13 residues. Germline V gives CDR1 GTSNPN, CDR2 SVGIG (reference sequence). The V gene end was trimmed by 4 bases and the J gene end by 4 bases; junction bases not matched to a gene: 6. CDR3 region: CAWTAGTATEAFF. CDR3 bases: TGTGCCTGGACCGCCGGGACAGCCACTGAAGCTTTCTTT.

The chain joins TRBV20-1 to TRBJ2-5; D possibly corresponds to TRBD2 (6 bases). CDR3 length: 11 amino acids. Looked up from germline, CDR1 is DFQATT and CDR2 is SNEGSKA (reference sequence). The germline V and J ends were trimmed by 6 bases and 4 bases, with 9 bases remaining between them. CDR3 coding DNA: TGCAGTGCAGCCGGGAGAGAGACCCAGTACTTC. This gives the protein CSAAGRETQYF.

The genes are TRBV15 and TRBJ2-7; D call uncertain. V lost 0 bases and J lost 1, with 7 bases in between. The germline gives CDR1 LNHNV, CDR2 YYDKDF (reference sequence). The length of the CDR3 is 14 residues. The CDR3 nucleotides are TGTGCCACCAGCAGAGACACCGTATCCTACGAGCAGTACTTC. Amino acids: CATSRDTVSYEQYF.

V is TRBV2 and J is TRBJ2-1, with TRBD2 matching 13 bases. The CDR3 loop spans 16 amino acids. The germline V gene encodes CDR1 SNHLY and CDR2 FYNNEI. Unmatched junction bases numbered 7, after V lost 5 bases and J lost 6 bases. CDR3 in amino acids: CASSRITSGRVNEQFF. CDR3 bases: TGTGCCAGCAGTCGAATTACTAGCGGGAGGGTCAATGAGCAGTTCTTC.

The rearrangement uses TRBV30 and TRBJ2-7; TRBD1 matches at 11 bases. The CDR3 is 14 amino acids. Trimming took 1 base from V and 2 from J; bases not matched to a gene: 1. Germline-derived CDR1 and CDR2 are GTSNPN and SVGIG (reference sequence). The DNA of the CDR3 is TGTGCCTGGAGTGAGGGACAGGGGGCCTACGAGCAGTACTTC. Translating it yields CAWSEGQGAYEQYF.

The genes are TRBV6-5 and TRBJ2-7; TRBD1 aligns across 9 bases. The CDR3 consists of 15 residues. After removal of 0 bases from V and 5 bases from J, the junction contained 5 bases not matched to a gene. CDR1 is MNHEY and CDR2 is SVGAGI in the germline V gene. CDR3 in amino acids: CASSYSFTGGDEQYF. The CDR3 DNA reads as TGTGCCAGCAGTTACTCGTTCACAGGGGGCGACGAGCAGTACTTC.

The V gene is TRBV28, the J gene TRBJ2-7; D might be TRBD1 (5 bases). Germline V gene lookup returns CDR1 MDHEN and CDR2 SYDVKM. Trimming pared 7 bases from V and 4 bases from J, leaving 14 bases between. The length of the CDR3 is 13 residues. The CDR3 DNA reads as TGTGCCAGCAACCCGACAGTTACGTACGAGCAGTACTTC. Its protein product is CASNPTVTYEQYF.

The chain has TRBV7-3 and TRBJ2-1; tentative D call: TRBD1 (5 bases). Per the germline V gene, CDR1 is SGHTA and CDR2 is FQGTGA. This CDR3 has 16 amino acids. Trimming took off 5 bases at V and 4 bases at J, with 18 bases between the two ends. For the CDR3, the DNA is TGTGCCAGCAGCCTAGGGGCTTCCTCCTCATACAATGAGCAGTTCTTC. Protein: CASSLGASSSYNEQFF.

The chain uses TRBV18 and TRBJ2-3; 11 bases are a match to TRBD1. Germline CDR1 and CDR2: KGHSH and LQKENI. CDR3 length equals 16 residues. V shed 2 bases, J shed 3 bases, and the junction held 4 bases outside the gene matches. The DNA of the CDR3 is TGTGCCAGCTCACCAATGGGGACAGGGGGAACAGATACGCAGTATTTT. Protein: CASSPMGTGGTDTQYF.

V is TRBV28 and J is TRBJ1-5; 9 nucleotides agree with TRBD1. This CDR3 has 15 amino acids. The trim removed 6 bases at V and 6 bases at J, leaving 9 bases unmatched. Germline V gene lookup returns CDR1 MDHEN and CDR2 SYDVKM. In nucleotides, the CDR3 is TGTGCCAGCAGCTGGGGACAGGGAGGTAGTCAGCCCCAGCATTTT. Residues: CASSWGQGGSQPQHF.

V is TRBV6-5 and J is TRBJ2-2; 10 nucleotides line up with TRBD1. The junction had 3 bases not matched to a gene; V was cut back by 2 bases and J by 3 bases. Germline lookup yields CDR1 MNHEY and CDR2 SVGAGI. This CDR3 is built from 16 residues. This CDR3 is CASSYLGTGDTGELFF. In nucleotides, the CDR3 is TGTGCCAGCAGTTACCTAGGGACAGGGGACACCGGGGAGCTGTTTTTT.

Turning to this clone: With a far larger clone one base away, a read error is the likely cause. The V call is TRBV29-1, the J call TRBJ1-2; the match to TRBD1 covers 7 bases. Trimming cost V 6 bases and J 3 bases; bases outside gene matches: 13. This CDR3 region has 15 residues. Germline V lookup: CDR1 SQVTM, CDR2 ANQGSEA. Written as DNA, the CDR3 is TGCAGCGTCCCTGCAACAGGGGACGTCTACTATGGCTACACCTTC. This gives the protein CSVPATGDVYYGYTF. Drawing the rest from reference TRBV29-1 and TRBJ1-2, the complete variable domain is SAVISQKPSRDICQRGTSLTIQCQVDSQVTMMFWYRQQPGQSLTLIATANQGSEATYESGFVIDKFPISRPNLTFSTLTVSNMSPEDSSIYLCSVPATGDVYYGYTFGSGTRLTVV.

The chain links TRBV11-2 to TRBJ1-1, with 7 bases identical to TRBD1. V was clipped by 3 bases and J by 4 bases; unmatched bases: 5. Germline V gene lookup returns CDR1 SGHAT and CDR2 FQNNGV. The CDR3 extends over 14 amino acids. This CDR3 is CASSLNRDSTEAFF. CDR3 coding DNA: TGTGCCAGCAGCTTGAACCGGGACAGCACTGAAGCTTTCTTT. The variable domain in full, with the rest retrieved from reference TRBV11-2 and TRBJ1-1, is EAGVAQSPRYKIIEKRQSVAFWCNPISGHATLYWYQQILGQGPKLLIQFQNNGVVDDSQLPKDRFSAERLKGVDSTLKIQPAKLEDSAVYLCASSLNRDSTEAFFGQGTRLTVV.

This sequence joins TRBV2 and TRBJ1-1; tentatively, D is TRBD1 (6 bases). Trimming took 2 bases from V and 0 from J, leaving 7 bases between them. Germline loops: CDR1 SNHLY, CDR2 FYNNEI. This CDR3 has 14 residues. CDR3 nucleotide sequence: TGTGCCAGCAGTGAACAGGGGTTGAACACTGAAGCTTTCTTT. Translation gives CASSEQGLNTEAFF.

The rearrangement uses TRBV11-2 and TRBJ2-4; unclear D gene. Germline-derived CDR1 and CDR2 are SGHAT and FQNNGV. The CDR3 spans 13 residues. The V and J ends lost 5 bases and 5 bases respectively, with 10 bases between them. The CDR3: CASSPRWENIQYF. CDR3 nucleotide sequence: TGTGCCAGCAGCCCCAGATGGGAAAACATTCAGTACTTC.

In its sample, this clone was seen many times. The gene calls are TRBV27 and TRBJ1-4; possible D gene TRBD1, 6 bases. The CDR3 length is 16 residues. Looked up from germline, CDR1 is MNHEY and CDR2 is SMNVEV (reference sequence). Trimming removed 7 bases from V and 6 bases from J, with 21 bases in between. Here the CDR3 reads CASTLWTAGIDEKLFF. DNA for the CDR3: TGTGCCAGCACTCTTTGGACAGCGGGAATAGATGAAAAACTGTTTTTT. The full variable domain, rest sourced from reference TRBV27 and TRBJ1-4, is EAQVTQNPRYLITVTGKKLTVTCSQNMNHEYMSWYRQDPGLGLRQIYYSMNVEVTDKGDVPEGYKVSRKEKRNFPLILESPSPNQTSLYFCASTLWTAGIDEKLFFGSGTQLSVL.

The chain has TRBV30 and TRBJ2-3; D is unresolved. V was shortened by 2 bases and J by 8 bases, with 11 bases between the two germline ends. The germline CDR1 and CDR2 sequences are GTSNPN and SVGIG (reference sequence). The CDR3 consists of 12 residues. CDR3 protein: CAWSPRFGTQYF. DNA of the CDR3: TGTGCCTGGAGTCCCCGTTTCGGTACGCAGTATTTT.

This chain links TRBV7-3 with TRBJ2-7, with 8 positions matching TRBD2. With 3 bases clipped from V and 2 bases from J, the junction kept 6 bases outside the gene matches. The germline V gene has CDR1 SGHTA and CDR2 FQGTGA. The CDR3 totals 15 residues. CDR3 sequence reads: CASSFDSGAPYEQYF. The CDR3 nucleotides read TGTGCCAGCAGCTTCGATAGCGGGGCTCCCTACGAGCAGTACTTC.

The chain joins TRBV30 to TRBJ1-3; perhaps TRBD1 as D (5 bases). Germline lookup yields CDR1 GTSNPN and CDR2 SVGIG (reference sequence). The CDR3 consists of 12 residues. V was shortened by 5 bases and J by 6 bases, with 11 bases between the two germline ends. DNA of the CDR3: TGTGCCTGGTCGGGACTTTCAAACACCATATATTTT. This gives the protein CAWSGLSNTIYF.

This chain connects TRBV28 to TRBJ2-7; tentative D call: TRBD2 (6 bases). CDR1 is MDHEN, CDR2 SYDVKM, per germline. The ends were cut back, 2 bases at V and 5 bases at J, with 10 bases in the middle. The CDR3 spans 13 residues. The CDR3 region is CASSLTGSHEQYF. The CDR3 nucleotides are TGTGCCAGCAGTTTAACCGGGAGCCACGAGCAGTACTTC.